This T cell receptor (beta chain) was documented in a study of blood T cell repertoires in COVID-19 (dated by TCRdb to between 2020 and 2021). About the investigation overall: Samples from collaborators originated in the United States, Italy and Spain and spanned both the acute and convalescent phases of COVID-19. The prospective study material was composed of cDNA or gDNA derived from T cells, B-cell-depleted T cells, or PBMCs. HLA class I and class II types, where available, came from metadata supplied by the sample provider rather than from assay-based typing. Nearly every sample came with metadata listing a de-identified subject ID, COVID-19 status, age in years and sex. The repertoires were released in a freely available public database meant as a resource for research on the immune response to SARS-CoV-2. Samples were obtained from the ongoing ImmuneRACE study (first 160 participants) and from some 1,200 subjects provided by 6 global collaborators. The dataset comprised deeply sampled blood TCRbeta repertoires from subjects exposed to, actively infected with, or recovered from COVID-19.

Overall study outcomes, separate from this receptor: The quantity of clinical and demographic metadata differed by source and by participant and was supplied without curation.

TCRbeta CDR3 regions were amplified from genomic DNA by means of the immunoSEQ Assay, a bias-controlled multiplex PCR. The original pipeline was this. Nucleated cell counts per sample were estimated from amplification of reference gene primers within the assay. Sequence reads were collapsed and filtered to measure the absolute abundance of every unique TCRbeta CDR3 rearrangement. For each sample, productive Simpson clonality was calculated as the square root of Simpson's diversity index across productive rearrangements. TCRdb re-hosts the immuneACCESS table, in-frame sequences only. Its copies lack some clones; in the studies checked, an unresolved V gene accounts for under half of them, and the cause for the rest is not known. The V and J calls and the clone size are those of that table, but D and trimming were determined from the DNA. Present in this sample are roughly 320,000 clones, roughly 85% of which were seen just once. The top ten constitute 6% to 9% of the sample.

For this clone: No cognate antigen has been identified for it. Per-base quality was not reported, and no clone a single base away is much larger than it.

Each collaborating institution followed its own protocols to collect whole blood in K2EDTA tubes. Collaborator samples were shipped for TCRbeta analysis as frozen whole blood, isolated PBMCs, or DNA extracted from either sample type. The clonotype comes from a human donor in a cohort sampled during active COVID-19. The sequenced material came from peripheral blood.

The DNA sequence is given as TGTGCCAGTAGTATGGGAGGGGAGGGACTAAACAATGAGCAGTTCTTC. Its protein product is CASSMGGEGLNNEQFF. The sequence links TRBV19 to TRBJ2-1, with 7 junctional bases fitting TRBD2. Trimmed from V: 3 bases; trimmed from J: 5 bases; junction bases lacking a gene match: 10. Via the germline V gene (reference sequence), CDR1 is LNHDA and CDR2 SQIVND. The CDR3, from cysteine to phenylalanine, totals 16 residues. Only the CDR3 portion is preserved as DNA: 48 bases, with reading frame beginning at the first base.